This T cell receptor beta chain was found in a study of cytomegalovirus exposure and HLA in healthy donors. The study, taken as a whole, reports: In a later analysis, productive TCRs from donors in an Asian-associated ancestry cluster reportedly carried fewer N-insertions than the cohort mean. After further analysis at a later stage, 15,000 to 20,000 TCR beta sequences were associated with HLA alleles at 0.05 false discovery rate. A highly shared variant cluster was judged a likely technical artifact. Earlier findings revealed that most TCR beta V segments proved productive either about 87% or about 30% of the time.

Note on this clone: Its antigen remains unidentified. Within the sample, other DNA sequences also encode this same CDR3.

Primers for the PCR totalled 60 Vbeta and 13 Jbeta. Clones were sequenced by immunoSEQ multiplex PCR, and TCRdb holds only the in-frame ones, with some missing. The table has 110,000 to 150,000 clones, around 70% seen once. Germline trimming cut 1 base from V and 5 bases from J; bases unmatched to any gene: 7. The CDR3 is made up of 15 amino acids. The germline V gene has CDR1 SGDLS and CDR2 YYNGEE. The receptor's source is a woman aged 60-70 years in good health and CMV-seropositive. The J gene is TRBJ2-7, the V gene TRBV9, with 9 bases lining up with TRBD1. Sequenced sample: PBMCs. The CDR3, as DNA: TGTGCCAGCAGCGTAACACCGGGACAGGGTGACGAGCAGTACTTC. Its translation is CASSVTPGQGDEQYF.